This record concerns one T cell receptor (beta chain) sequence. The antigen is unknown. Libraries were prepared by immunoSEQ multiplex PCR; TCRdb keeps only in-frame clonotypes and omits some of them. Of roughly 20,000 clones listed, 90% are singletons. The sample belongs to a study of PD-L1 blockade in urothelial cancer. About the research overall: From about 2014, patients received atezolizumab, given as 1,200 mg intravenously every 3 weeks. Patients had undergone 0 to 3 prior chemotherapy regimens. Researchers looked at the blood 3 weeks (second dose) and 6 weeks after treatment began.

General observations from the study: Clones that were tumor-associated expanded more in the blood of durable-benefit patients at 3 weeks.

This TCR came from a woman aged 60-75 years with urothelial cancer. Sequencing was performed on PBMCs, taken around atezolizumab (anti-PD-L1) treatment.

CDR3 protein: CASSLTGESAYEQYF. The CDR3 DNA reads TGTGCCAGCAGTTTAACGGGGGAATCAGCCTACGAGCAGTACTTC. V usage is TRBV27 and J usage is TRBJ2-7; tentatively, D is TRBD2 (6 bases). Germline lookup yields CDR1 MNHEY and CDR2 SMNVEV (reference sequence). CDR3 length: 15 residues. Trimming pared 2 bases from V and 2 bases from J, leaving 13 bases between.